A single sample is the source of the 24 T cell receptor beta chains below, sequenced in a study of cytomegalovirus exposure and HLA in healthy donors. 13 Jbeta primers and 60 Vbeta primers were used for the PCR. Using immunoSEQ multiplex PCR, the repertoire was profiled, and TCRdb retains in-frame clones only, with some absent. The top ten clones hold almost 6% of a sample with some 120,000 clones, around 74% of them seen once. Sequencing was carried out using PBMCs. These receptors originate from a woman aged 50 to 60 in good health and CMV-seropositive.

The gene calls are TRBV5-5 and TRBJ2-7; D might be TRBD2 (5 bases). CDR3 size: 15 residues. Trimming shortened V by 3 bases and J by 4 bases, and 17 bases separated the two germline ends. CDR1 and CDR2 (germline): SGHKS, YYEKEE (reference sequence). The CDR3 bases are TGTGCCAGCAGCTGGGTGTGGGAGTTGGGTTACGAGCAGTACTTC. It encodes CASSWVWELGYEQYF.

This chain connects TRBV5-6 to TRBJ2-7; 8 nucleotides match TRBD2. Trimming removed 3 bases from V and 6 bases from J; junction bases left unmatched: 8. Germline CDR1 and CDR2: SGHDT and YYEEEE. The CDR3 sequence is 14 residues long. The CDR3 bases are TGTGCCAGCAGCTCCCGGGAGGGGGTGTGCGAGCAGTACTTC. Encoded protein: CASSSREGVCEQYF. Full variable domain (remainder filled in from reference TRBV5-6 and TRBJ2-7): DAGVTQSPTHLIKTRGQQVTLRCSPKSGHDTVSWYQQALGQGPQFIFQYYEEEERQRGNFPDRFSGHQFPNYSSELNVNALLLGDSALYLCASSSREGVCEQYFGPGTRLTVT.

The genes are TRBV19 and TRBJ2-1, with 8 nucleotides matching TRBD1. This CDR3 region has 13 residues. V gave up 6 bases and J gave up 6 bases; unmatched junction bases: 4. Germline loops: CDR1 LNHDA, CDR2 SQIVND (reference sequence). CDR3 loop: CASRQGASNEQFF. The CDR3 DNA is TGTGCCAGTAGGCAGGGGGCTTCCAATGAGCAGTTCTTC. Filled out from reference TRBV19 and TRBJ2-1, the complete variable domain reads DGGITQSPKYLFRKEGQNVTLSCEQNLNHDAMYWYRQDPGQGLRLIYYSQIVNDFQKGDIAEGYSVSREKKESFPLTVTSAQKNPTAFYLCASRQGASNEQFFGPGTRLTVL.

This clone was found a few times. The CDR3 DNA reads TGTGCCAGCAGCCCGGACCATTGGGGGGACAATGAGCAGTTCTTC. Its protein is CASSPDHWGDNEQFF. The V gene is TRBV9, the J gene TRBJ2-1; possibly TRBD2 for D (6 bases). The CDR3 totals 15 residues. CDR1 is SGDLS and CDR2 is YYNGEE in the germline V gene. V lost 4 bases, J lost 5 bases, and 16 bases lay in between.

Here the CDR3 reads CASSLERLAGHEQYF. The CDR3 coding sequence is TGTGCCAGCAGCTTAGAGAGGCTAGCGGGGCACGAGCAGTACTTC. The rearrangement uses TRBV7-2 and TRBJ2-7; 9 positions match TRBD2. Per the germline V gene, CDR1 is SGHTA and CDR2 is FQGNSA. Trimming at V came to 1 base and at J to 5 bases, leaving 6 bases not matched to a gene. CDR3 length equals 15 residues. Looking up the rest from reference TRBV7-2 and TRBJ2-7 gives the full variable domain: GAGVSQSPSNKVTEKGKDVELRCDPISGHTALYWYRQSLGQGLEFLIYFQGNSAPDKSGLPSDRFSAERTGGSVSTLTIQRTQQEDSAVYLCASSLERLAGHEQYFGPGTRLTVT.

The chain couples TRBV29-1 to TRBJ2-7; D is possibly TRBD1 (7 bases). V lost 4 bases, J lost 5 bases, and 12 bases lay in between. Germline V gene lookup returns CDR1 SQVTM and CDR2 ANQGSEA. The CDR3 spans 12 residues. The CDR3 region is CSVGGGGHEQYF. CDR3 coding DNA: TGCAGCGTTGGAGGAGGGGGCCACGAGCAGTACTTC.

This chain links TRBV9 with TRBJ2-2; 9 bases align to TRBD2. Trimming at V came to 0 bases and at J to 0 bases, leaving 3 bases not matched to a gene. Germline V gene lookup returns CDR1 SGDLS and CDR2 YYNGEE. This CDR3 is 17 amino acids long. The CDR3 reads CASSVGSGGANTGELFF. CDR3 DNA: TGTGCCAGCAGCGTAGGTAGCGGGGGTGCGAACACCGGGGAGCTGTTTTTT. Full variable domain (outside the CDR3, taken from reference TRBV9 and TRBJ2-2): DSGVTQTPKHLITATGQRVTLRCSPRSGDLSVYWYQQSLDQGLQFLIQYYNGEERAKGNILERFSAQQFPDLHSELNLSSLELGDSALYFCASSVGSGGANTGELFFGEGSRLTVL.

The chain employs TRBV5-1 and TRBJ2-6, with a tentative D call TRBD1 (6 bases). This CDR3 contains 16 residues. Trimming cost V 0 bases and J 2 bases, with 9 bases left between them. Germline loops: CDR1 SGHRS, CDR2 YFSETQ. The CDR3 sequence: CASSLAAGAGANVLTF. CDR3 bases: TGCGCCAGCAGCTTGGCCGCAGGGGCTGGGGCCAACGTCCTGACTTTC. Looking up the rest from reference TRBV5-1 and TRBJ2-6 gives the full variable domain: KAGVTQTPRYLIKTRGQQVTLSCSPISGHRSVSWYQQTPGQGLQFLFEYFSETQRNKGNFPGRFSGRQFSNSRSEMNVSTLELGDSALYLCASSLAAGAGANVLTFGAGSRLTVL.

The CDR3 DNA sequence: TGTGCCAGCAGACCCCCGACAGGGCAAGCTTTCTTT. This gives the protein CASRPPTGQAFF. The chain links TRBV7-6 to TRBJ1-1; 7 bases agree with TRBD1. J gave up 9 bases and V 6 bases, and 7 bases lay outside the gene matches. Germline CDR1 SGHVS, CDR2 FNYEAQ. The CDR3 is 12 amino acids.

This clone was picked up one time. The chain links TRBV4-1 to TRBJ1-1, with TRBD1 as a possible D gene (6 bases). V lost 1 base and J lost 3, with 12 bases in between. Germline-derived CDR1 and CDR2 are MGHRA and YSYEKL. The CDR3 runs 15 residues. The CDR3 reads CASSQVGAGDTEAFF. Here the CDR3 DNA reads TGCGCCAGCAGCCAAGTGGGGGCGGGAGACACTGAAGCTTTCTTT.

This clone was found a few times. This chain connects TRBV4-3 to TRBJ2-1; 9 bases agree with TRBD1. Germline CDR1 and CDR2: LGHNA and YSLEER. The CDR3 has 17 residues. J gave up 8 bases and V 3 bases, and 14 bases lay outside the gene matches. CDR3 in amino acids: CASSQYLMGQGVDEQFF. For the CDR3, the DNA is TGCGCCAGCAGCCAGTATTTAATGGGACAGGGAGTCGATGAGCAGTTCTTC.

The chain couples TRBV21-1 to TRBJ1-2. TRBV21-1 is labeled a pseudogene. The CDR3 consists of 15 residues. The CDR3 is CASSKARAGGYGYTF. CDR3 coding DNA: TGTGCCAGCAGCAAAGCTAGAGCCGGAGGCTATGGCTACACCTTC.

This chain connects TRBV18 to TRBJ1-6, with 10 bases aligning to TRBD1. The ends lost 6 bases at V and 7 bases at J; junction bases unmatched: 3. Per the germline V gene, CDR1 is KGHSH and CDR2 is LQKENI. This CDR3 comprises 14 residues. The CDR3 DNA follows: TGTGCCAGCTCCCAGGGACAGGGGAATTCACCCCTCCACTTT. Translated, it gives CASSQGQGNSPLHF.

In DNA, the CDR3 is TGTGCCAGCAGTTACGACGGAGCTAACTATGGCTACACCTTC. Translated: CASSYDGANYGYTF. The chain carries TRBV6-5 and TRBJ1-2; unclear D gene. This CDR3 is 14 amino acids long. The germline gives CDR1 MNHEY, CDR2 SVGAGI. V dropped 2 bases and J dropped 0 bases, with 7 bases sitting between them.

V and J are TRBV2 and TRBJ1-2; possible D gene TRBD1, 5 bases. Germline CDR1 reads SNHLY; CDR2 reads FYNNEI. The CDR3 runs 13 residues. V was trimmed by 1 base and J by 8 bases, leaving 11 bases between them. CDR3 in amino acids: CASSEEGGAGYTF. CDR3 in DNA: TGTGCCAGCAGTGAAGAGGGCGGGGCGGGCTACACCTTC.

Turning to this clone: No conserved phenylalanine or tryptophan ends this CDR3, so it is likely a read error. The DNA is omitted, as the CDR3 cannot be located on it reliably, and the CDR3 follows TCRdb's listing. The V gene is TRBV9, the J gene TRBJ1-2; whether TRBD1, the table's D call, matches the DNA was not checked. Germline CDR1 and CDR2: SGDLS and YYNGEE. The CDR3 spans 10 amino acids, including both terminal residues. This CDR3 reads CASSASGGSL.

The rearrangement uses TRBV5-5 and TRBJ2-7; TRBD2 matches at 11 bases. Germline-derived CDR1 and CDR2 are SGHKS and YYEKEE (reference sequence). V was pared by 6 bases and J by 2 bases, with 4 bases of the junction left unmatched. The CDR3 runs to 14 residues. The CDR3: CASTIAGGPYEQYF. The CDR3 DNA sequence: TGTGCCAGCACCATAGCGGGGGGGCCCTACGAGCAGTACTTC.

This chain connects TRBV12-2 to TRBJ2-3; TRBD2 reflects the table's D call only, with no check against the DNA. TRBV12-2 is a recognized pseudogene. The CDR3 has 19 amino acids. CDR3 region: CASRPEGGTSGASLDTQYF. The CDR3 DNA reads TGTGCAAGTCGCCCAGAGGGGGGAACCAGCGGGGCTTCCTTGGATACGCAGTATTTT.

This sequence joins TRBV5-1 and TRBJ2-7, with TRBD2 matching 7 bases. After removal of 6 bases from V and 6 bases from J, the junction contained 9 bases not matched to a gene. The CDR3 consists of 13 residues. Germline V gene data show CDR1 as SGHRS and CDR2 as YFSETQ. As DNA, the CDR3 is TGCGCCAGCAACGGTAATCCTAGCGGCGAGCAGTACTTC. This sequence encodes CASNGNPSGEQYF.

The chain couples TRBV30 to TRBJ2-3; D might be TRBD2 (5 bases). V was shortened by 3 bases and J by 0 bases, with 10 bases between the two germline ends. This CDR3 comprises 14 residues. Germline values: CDR1 GTSNPN, CDR2 SVGIG (reference sequence). CDR3 in DNA: TGTGCCTGGAGATGGGGAGCTAGCACAGATACGCAGTATTTT. Translation gives CAWRWGASTDTQYF.

The chain uses TRBV5-1 and TRBJ2-7; 7 bases are shared with TRBD2. Looked up from germline, CDR1 is SGHRS and CDR2 is YFSETQ. The CDR3 totals 15 residues. Trimming took 0 bases from V and 1 from J; bases not matched to a gene: 4. The CDR3 is CASSLAREGSYEQYF. CDR3 in DNA: TGCGCCAGCAGCTTGGCCAGGGAGGGGTCCTACGAGCAGTACTTC.

The table lists this clone with a few counts. The rearrangement joins TRBV5-4 to TRBJ2-2; the D gene is possibly TRBD1 (6 bases). Germline CDR1 is SGHNT and CDR2 is YYREEE (reference sequence). The CDR3 sequence is 13 residues long. V was pared by 3 bases and J by 5 bases, with 8 bases between. CDR3 nucleotide sequence: TGTGCCAGCAGCTCCCAGGGGACCGGGGAGCTGTTTTTT. Its protein product is CASSSQGTGELFF.

The chain has TRBV19 and TRBJ2-7; maybe TRBD1 (5 bases). This CDR3 has 13 amino acids. Germline V gene sequence: CDR1 LNHDA, CDR2 SQIVND (reference sequence). V was cut by 6 bases and J by 4 bases, with 13 bases left in between. The CDR3 nucleotides read TGTGCCAGTAGGGGGCCGAACTCTTACGAGCAGTACTTC. Translation: CASRGPNSYEQYF.

V gene TRBV5-1 combines with J gene TRBJ1-6, with D unclear. This CDR3 is built from 15 residues. Germline lookup yields CDR1 SGHRS and CDR2 YFSETQ. V was trimmed by 4 bases and J by 6 bases, leaving 14 bases between them. CDR3 sequence (DNA): TGCGCCAGCAGCCCGAGCACCGGTTTTAATTCACCCCTCCACTTT. Its protein is CASSPSTGFNSPLHF. The complete variable domain, with remaining parts taken from reference TRBV5-1 and TRBJ1-6, reads KAGVTQTPRYLIKTRGQQVTLSCSPISGHRSVSWYQQTPGQGLQFLFEYFSETQRNKGNFPGRFSGRQFSNSRSEMNVSTLELGDSALYLCASSPSTGFNSPLHFGNGTRLTVT.